This T cell receptor beta chain was captured in a study of T cells in Graves' hyperthyroidism and ophthalmopathy (dated by TCRdb to between 2019 and 2020). Describing the broader study: Peripheral blood samples were taken at initial diagnosis, before any treatment was given. TCR Vbeta CDR3 sequencing of 140 or so peripheral blood samples (over 40 ophthalmopathy, roughly 72 hyperthyroidism and approximately 17 progressor patients) is reported in the paper. Prospective prediction of ophthalmopathy was tested in an independent validation cohort of 18 to 20 hyperthyroidism patients and some 17 patients who later progressed to ophthalmopathy. In six Graves' hyperthyroidism patients, the study also compared T-cell repertoires from thyroid tissue with T-cell repertoires from blood. Once sampling was done, hyperthyroidism patients were given methimazole at a starting dose of 30 mg daily, whereas ophthalmopathy patients were given high-dose intravenous methylprednisolone. The roughly 90 discovery patients were divided at random into training and test sets in a 7:3 ratio. A discovery cohort of about a hundred patients, roughly 40 with Graves' ophthalmopathy and 55 to 65 with stable Graves' hyperthyroidism, was used to find distinguishing TCR V-J signatures. The paper's findings and limits, for the study overall: In validation, the model predicted progression to ophthalmopathy a median of 6.5 months before onset, with 65% to 71% sensitivity and almost 75% specificity. Sample size was not statistically predetermined, and investigators were not blinded to group allocation. Most expanded thyroid clonotypes (frequency above 0.001) were also detected in blood, a finding suggesting that blood repertoires may reflect thyroid immune responses. Ophthalmopathy was separated from stable hyperthyroidism by a 13 V-J signature model, with approximately 86% sensitivity and 81% to 82% specificity obtained in cross-validation and 80%/75% obtained in testing.

Amplification of TCR beta CDR3 regions was carried out from RNA transcripts. The first round of RT-PCR for the TCR CDR3 was performed with the HTBI primer set and the Qiagen OneStep RT-PCR kit. Libraries were constructed in a second round of multiplex PCR, after which size selection and purification were performed. Paired-end sequencing of the libraries was performed with 100 bp reads on an Illumina HiSeq2000. Under the source paper's analysis protocol: SOAPnuke was used to process the raw data, removing reads that contained adapters or uncalled bases, had a mean Phred below 15, or lacked an exact match to the constant primer or identifier. High-quality paired reads were merged using COPE v1.2.5, and each unique nucleotide sequence was defined as a clonotype. Clonotypes were aligned to IMGT TRBV, TRBD and TRBJ reference segments using MiTCR v1.1. The analysis was restricted to V-J combinations with a frequency above 0.0001, which together covered about 99% of the repertoires. The TCS score was defined as the ratio of F50 (clonal expansion) to E x V (chaos), calculated using BLOSUM62-based TCRdist between CDR3 peptides within each V-J. Welch's t-statistics and random forest reduced around 550 V-J features to 13, which were used in a naive Bayes classifier (R e1071). Starting from the raw public reads, TCRdb applied fastp trimming at Q25, assembled clones with MiXCR and retained in-frame beta chains. All rows with the same CDR3 protein become a single entry with the most common DNA and genes. These V and J calls rely on TCRdb rather than the paper's analysis. A total of approximately 210,000 distinct CDR3 sequences appear in this sample, about a sixth of them only once. Approximately 50% of the sample is held by the ten biggest clonotypes.

A distance of 18 bases separates the germline ends of V and J, which lose 0 bases and 6 bases respectively. The CDR3 spans 16 residues, from the cysteine through the phenylalanine. Of all the DNA, just the CDR3 is kept, 48 bases in frame from base 1. CDR1 is given as DFQATT and CDR2 as SNEGSKA, both from the germline V gene (reference sequence). Notes on this clonotype: Its antigen specificity is not known. Per-nucleotide qualities are absent, and no much larger clonotype sits a single base away.

A patient counted as having stable Graves' hyperthyroidism if no progression to ophthalmopathy occurred over 18 months of follow-up. The hyperthyroidism patients were between 18 and 65 years old and newly diagnosed, with a disease duration of less than 2 months. Any patient with an uncontrolled infection, another autoimmune disease, pregnancy or lactation was excluded. Diagnoses were established on the basis of clinical symptoms, serum thyroxine and TRAb, thyroid ultrasound, and orbital computed tomography. PBMCs were isolated from roughly 10 ml of fresh peripheral blood by Ficoll-Paque density gradient centrifugation. Total RNA was extracted using Trizol reagent, and RNA quality was assessed on an Agilent 2100 Bioanalyzer.

This sequence was found in a man in his fifties with Graves' hyperthyroidism. The chain employs TRBV20-1 and TRBJ2-1; the D call could be TRBD1 or TRBD2, with each sharing 5 bases. Material for sequencing was blood. CDR3 reads: CSARDAGTGSINEQFF. The DNA is as follows: TGCAGTGCTAGAGACGCCGGGACCGGGTCCATCAATGAGCAGTTCTTC.